The entry that follows covers one T cell receptor (beta chain) sequence. Only a few counts were recorded for this clonotype. This receptor's antigen is unknown. Nothing much larger sits one base from this clone, and base qualities are not available. The data derive from a study of T-cell reconstitution after alpha-beta-depleted transplantation in children (dated by TCRdb to about 2016). As for the study more broadly: T-cell immune reconstitution after TCRalphabeta/CD19-depleted allogeneic hematopoietic cell transplantation in children was quantitatively tracked in the study by means of TCR repertoire profiling. General conclusions and limits of the study: Over subsequent months, a decline in hyperexpanded clone frequencies was noted, and after one year, T-cell counts and TCRbeta diversity were mostly ascribed to newly produced T cells. In some patients, the high TCRbeta diversity seen at day 60 was put down to recipient T cells and intrathymic progenitors that had survived conditioning. About two months after transplant, the apparently early recovery of alphabetaT-cell counts reportedly depended on just several hundred clones that had expanded rapidly and came from non-depleted graft cells.

The method was PCR. TCRdb records Illumina HiSeq 2500 as the sequencer. TCR libraries were prepared with molecular barcoding, using unique molecular identifiers to normalize TCRbeta repertoire quantification. TCRdb applied fastp at Q25 and MiXCR to the public reads, then kept only in-frame beta chains. One record per CDR3 amino acid sequence lists the most common genes and DNA. For this sample the table gives 85,000 to 120,000 distinct CDR3 sequences, of which 7% to 8% were detected only once. The ten largest clonotypes hold around 15% of the sample. The intended sense of this specimen's treatment or condition label: allogeneic hematopoietic cell transplantation with graft depleted of TCRalphabeta T cells and CD19 B cells. The children who served as transplant recipients had been given grafts of TCRalphabeta/CD19-depleted allogeneic hematopoietic cells. Sequencing was performed on PBMCs, taken before TCRalphabeta/CD19-depleted stem cell transplant. This TCR was recovered from a boy aged 2 to 9 with acute lymphoblastic leukemia, due to receive a stem cell transplant.

DNA sequence: TGTGCCAGCAGTTCCCCCGGGTCAGATAGCCAAGAGACCCAGTACTTC. Translated, it reads CASSSPGSDSQETQYF. The sequence is built from TRBV28 and TRBJ2-5; the D gene assignment is ambiguous. The junction shows trimming of 4 bases on V and 1 base on J, plus 16 bases between the germline ends. From the cysteine through the phenylalanine, the CDR3 covers 16 amino acids. The only DNA kept is the CDR3, 48 bases in frame from the first base. Looking up the germline V gene yields CDR1 MDHEN and CDR2 SYDVKM. Extended through the reference TRBV28 and TRBJ2-5 proteins, this CDR3 yields the full variable domain: DVKVTQSSRYLVKRTGEKVFLECVQDMDHENMFWYRQDPGLGLRLIYFSYDVKMKEKGDIPEGYSVSREKKERFSLILESASTNQTSMYLCASSSPGSDSQETQYFGPGTRLLVL.